Presented here are 26 T cell receptor beta chains from one specimen sequenced in a study of blood T cells in healthy people across ages. It was with a sample-barcoded 5' primer and a J-beta primer mix that a second PCR of about 6 to 12 cycles was run. TCRdb fed the 5' RACE reads into MiXCR, producing one record per CDR3 protein. This sample has 1.5 million or so distinct CDR3 sequences; about 42% occur once, and the top ten carry just over 4%. The sequenced sample consisted of blood. The receptors come from a young woman in good health.

The rearrangement joins TRBV6-6 to TRBJ2-5; 10 nucleotides line up with TRBD1. Germline CDR1 is MNHNY and CDR2 is SVGAGI (reference sequence). V lost 6 bases, J lost 1 base, and 5 bases stayed unmatched. The CDR3 is made up of 15 amino acids. The CDR3 bases are TGTGCCAGCAGCTCTAGGGACAGGGGCCAAGAGACCCAGTACTTC. Protein product: CASSSRDRGQETQYF.

This clonotype occurred many times. The gene calls are TRBV7-2 and TRBJ2-6; D not resolved. CDR3 length: 14 amino acids. Germline loops: CDR1 SGHTA, CDR2 FQGNSA. The V and J ends lost 6 bases and 4 bases respectively, with 10 bases between them. The CDR3, as DNA: TGTGCCAGCAGTTTAAGTCCCGGGGCCAACGTCCTGACTTTC. It translates to CASSLSPGANVLTF.

V is TRBV6-1 and J is TRBJ2-7, with TRBD2 matching over 7 bases. This CDR3 has 14 residues. Germline-derived CDR1 and CDR2 are MNHNS and SASEGT. V dropped 5 bases and J dropped 3; count of bases not matched to a gene: 7. The CDR3 region is CASSQPSGSYEQYF. CDR3 coding DNA: TGTGCCAGCAGTCAGCCTAGCGGTAGCTACGAGCAGTACTTC.

The chain links TRBV12-3 or TRBV12-4 to TRBJ2-7, with D tentatively TRBD1 (5 bases). V lost 6 bases and J 4 bases, leaving 22 bases between the germline ends. This CDR3 has 16 residues. CDR3 region: CASSRTRIGALYEQYF. The CDR3 coding sequence is TGTGCCAGCAGCCGAACCCGGATAGGGGCGTTATACGAGCAGTACTTC.

The chain uses TRBV10-3 and TRBJ1-1, with TRBD1 matching over 7 bases. Trimming at V came to 8 bases and at J to 5 bases, leaving 8 bases not matched to a gene. CDR1 is ENHRY and CDR2 is SYGVKD in the germline V gene. The CDR3 spans 13 residues. DNA for the CDR3: TGTGCCATCCGGGACAGTGTTTGGACTGAAGCTTTCTTT. It translates to CAIRDSVWTEAFF.

V gene TRBV20-1 combines with J gene TRBJ2-1, with D perhaps TRBD2 (6 bases). CDR1 and CDR2 from the germline V gene are DFQATT and SNEGSKA (reference sequence). Trimming pared 6 bases from V and 10 bases from J, leaving 13 bases between. The CDR3 spans 11 residues. For the CDR3, the DNA is TGCAGTGCAGGGGACTTGAGGGAGCAGTTCTTC. Its translation is CSAGDLREQFF.

This clonotype was observed a few times. The chain employs TRBV9 and TRBJ2-5; 11 nucleotides align to TRBD2. The CDR3 spans 17 residues. Germline V gene lookup returns CDR1 SGDLS and CDR2 YYNGEE. The J segment lost 3 bases and the V segment lost 3 bases, leaving 10 bases of the junction unmatched. CDR3 sequence (DNA): TGTGCCAGCAGCGGTGGAATTAGCGGGGGGGCTAAAGAGACCCAGTACTTC. Encoded protein: CASSGGISGGAKETQYF.

The chain couples TRBV21-1 to TRBJ2-5; the table's D call TRBD2 went unverified against the DNA. TRBV21-1 is recorded as a pseudogene. The CDR3 covers 16 residues. The DNA for the CDR3 is TGTGCCAGCAGCAGACACCTCCCCAATCTACAAGAGACCCAGTACTTC. This sequence encodes CASSRHLPNLQETQYF.

The chain couples TRBV19 to TRBJ1-2, with D possibly being TRBD1 (5 bases). Germline lookup yields CDR1 LNHDA and CDR2 SQIVND (reference sequence). The CDR3 extends over 14 amino acids. V was cut by 3 bases and J by 2 bases, with 10 bases left in between. CDR3 region: CASSIGRENYGYTF. CDR3 DNA: TGTGCCAGTAGTATCGGCAGGGAGAACTATGGCTACACCTTC.

This clonotype has more than one count but fewer than ten. This chain uses TRBV30 with TRBJ1-5, with D perhaps TRBD1 (6 bases). Germline CDR1 reads GTSNPN; CDR2 reads SVGIG (reference sequence). Trimming stripped 5 bases from V and 9 bases from J, with 17 bases between. This CDR3 region has 13 residues. CDR3 loop: CAWGGSPLGPQHF. In DNA form, the CDR3 reads TGTGCCTGGGGGGGCTCCCCTTTAGGGCCCCAGCATTTT.

This clonotype was counted between two and nine times. The V gene is TRBV14, the J gene TRBJ2-7; the D is unclear. Trimming left V 4 bases short and J 6 bases short, with 16 bases between. Looked up from germline, CDR1 is SGHDN and CDR2 is FVKESK. The CDR3 contains 14 residues. CDR3 in amino acids: CASSPLRRLSEQYF. The CDR3 nucleotides are TGTGCCAGCAGCCCCCTCCGGCGGTTGAGCGAGCAGTACTTC.

The table lists this clonotype with a few counts. The CDR3 here is CASSQEGAGRRNEQFF. The CDR3 nucleotides read TGCGCCAGCAGCCAAGAAGGCGCGGGGCGGCGCAATGAGCAGTTCTTC. The chain uses TRBV4-1 and TRBJ2-1, with D perhaps TRBD2 (6 bases). Germline loops: CDR1 MGHRA, CDR2 YSYEKL. The length of the CDR3 is 16 residues. Deletions cut 0 bases from V and 6 bases from J, with 15 bases between.

The V gene is TRBV29-1, the J gene TRBJ2-5; TRBD1 aligns across 9 bases. The germline CDR1 and CDR2 sequences are SQVTM and ANQGSEA. The V and J ends lost 4 bases and 2 bases, in that order; junction bases with no gene match: 8. The CDR3 runs 15 residues. CDR3 sequence (DNA): TGCAGCGTTGGGGGACAGGGTTTTAGGCAAGAGACCCAGTACTTC. It specifies CSVGGQGFRQETQYF. The full variable domain, in which reference TRBV29-1 and TRBJ2-5 provide the parts outside the CDR3, is SAVISQKPSRDICQRGTSLTIQCQVDSQVTMMFWYRQQPGQSLTLIATANQGSEATYESGFVIDKFPISRPNLTFSTLTVSNMSPEDSSIYLCSVGGQGFRQETQYFGPGTRLLVL.

This clonotype was detected a few times. J is TRBJ1-4 and V is TRBV4-2; D unclear. The CDR3 length is 15 residues. Germline V CDR1 and CDR2: LGHNA, YNFKEQ. V was shortened by 0 bases and J by 4 bases, with 9 bases between the two germline ends. As DNA, the CDR3 is TGTGCCAGCAGCCAAGATGGCAGGCATAATGAAAAACTGTTTTTT. Amino acid sequence: CASSQDGRHNEKLFF.

This clonotype turned up a few times. The chain recombines TRBV9 with TRBJ2-1, with 12 bases lining up with TRBD2. Trimming cost V 2 bases and J 6 bases; bases outside gene matches: 6. CDR3 length: 16 amino acids. Germline lookup yields CDR1 SGDLS and CDR2 YYNGEE. CDR3 in DNA: TGTGCCAGCAGCGTGGGTGGACTAGCGGGGCTCAATGAGCAGTTCTTC. Its translation is CASSVGGLAGLNEQFF.

The genes are TRBV9 and TRBJ2-2; TRBD1 matches at 7 bases. Germline V gene sequence: CDR1 SGDLS, CDR2 YYNGEE. CDR3 length: 16 residues. Losses at the gene ends were 0 bases for V and 0 bases for J; bases not matched to a gene: 2. CDR3 loop: CASSVATGANTGELFF. Here the CDR3 DNA reads TGTGCCAGCAGCGTAGCTACAGGGGCGAACACCGGGGAGCTGTTTTTT.

The genes are TRBV20-1 and TRBJ2-7; 7 bases line up with TRBD1. The V and J ends lost 3 bases and 2 bases, in that order; junction bases with no gene match: 13. Germline assignment: CDR1 DFQATT and CDR2 SNEGSKA (reference sequence). CDR3 length: 16 amino acids. The CDR3 here is CSASSPFGQGAYEQYF. Here the CDR3 DNA reads TGCAGTGCTAGTTCGCCTTTCGGGCAGGGGGCCTACGAGCAGTACTTC.

The chain uses TRBV20-1 and TRBJ2-1; TRBD2 might be the D (7 bases). Trimming removed 5 bases from V and 5 bases from J, with 16 bases in between. Germline CDR1 DFQATT, CDR2 SNEGSKA (reference sequence). The CDR3 has 14 residues. CDR3 in amino acids: CSAGGASGDNEQFF. The CDR3 DNA follows: TGCAGTGCTGGGGGGGCCTCCGGGGACAATGAGCAGTTCTTC.

The chain couples TRBV12-3 or TRBV12-4 to TRBJ2-1; D uncertain. Between the trimmed V and J ends, which lost 8 bases and 2 bases, there was a span of 16 bases. This CDR3 is 15 amino acids long. In DNA, the CDR3 is TGTGCCAGCTCAAAGGCCGTAAGTCCCTACAATGAGCAGTTCTTC. Translation: CASSKAVSPYNEQFF.

A few counts support this clonotype. This chain links TRBV2 with TRBJ2-1; possible D gene TRBD1, 6 bases. Looked up from germline, CDR1 is SNHLY and CDR2 is FYNNEI. Trimming cost V 8 bases and J 2 bases, with 13 bases left between them. The CDR3 totals 14 residues. Here the CDR3 DNA reads TGTGCCAGCGCCAGGACAGCCACCTACAATGAGCAGTTCTTC. Protein sequence: CASARTATYNEQFF.

This clonotype was found a few times. The gene calls are TRBV9 and TRBJ1-2, with 8 bases that match TRBD1. V lost 1 base, J lost 2 bases, and 4 bases stayed unmatched. The germline V gene encodes CDR1 SGDLS and CDR2 YYNGEE. This CDR3 is 15 amino acids long. CDR3: CASSVTQGANYGYTF. The CDR3, as DNA: TGTGCCAGCAGCGTAACTCAGGGGGCCAACTATGGCTACACCTTC.

This clonotype came up many times. The chain has TRBV12-3 or TRBV12-4 and TRBJ2-7; TRBD2 agrees at 11 bases. Losses at the gene ends were 5 bases for V and 3 bases for J; bases not matched to a gene: 3. The CDR3 extends over 14 amino acids. CDR3 region: CASSKGLAVYEQYF. CDR3 DNA sequence: TGTGCCAGCAGTAAGGGACTAGCGGTCTACGAGCAGTACTTC.

This chain links TRBV27 with TRBJ1-1; TRBD1 might be the D (5 bases). V gave up 6 bases and J gave up 3 bases, with 17 bases separating them. This CDR3 has 15 amino acids. Germline V CDR1 and CDR2: MNHEY, SMNVEV (reference sequence). Written as DNA, the CDR3 is TGTGCCAGCAGGCGCGGGAGGGGCAGGGACACTGAAGCTTTCTTT. Its protein product is CASRRGRGRDTEAFF.

This chain uses TRBV11-1 with TRBJ1-1; D is unresolved. The CDR3 contains 13 residues. The ends were cut back, 6 bases at V and 1 base at J, with 9 bases in the middle. Per germline, CDR1 SGHAT and CDR2 FQDESV (reference sequence). The chain's CDR3 is CASRQLRNTEAFF. DNA of the CDR3: TGTGCCAGCAGGCAATTACGGAACACTGAAGCTTTCTTT.

This clonotype was seen a few times. The gene calls are TRBV29-1 and TRBJ2-7; 11 bases fit TRBD2. Germline V lookup: CDR1 SQVTM, CDR2 ANQGSEA. Trimming took 2 bases from V and 2 from J; bases not matched to a gene: 5. This CDR3 region has 15 residues. The CDR3, as DNA: TGCAGCGTTGAACTTACTAGCGGGAGACCCTACGAGCAGTACTTC. This sequence encodes CSVELTSGRPYEQYF.

The chain employs TRBV27 and TRBJ1-5; D unclear. Looked up from germline, CDR1 is MNHEY and CDR2 is SMNVEV (reference sequence). V lost 11 bases to trimming and J lost 12 bases, with 8 bases between them. The CDR3 has 8 residues. The DNA for the CDR3 is TGTGCCGCCCGACTCCAGCATTTT. The encoded protein is CAARLQHF.